The clone carrying this TCR beta chain was detected only a few times. Its specificity is not known. This CDR3 region has 12 residues. V lost 4 bases and J 5 bases, leaving 8 bases between the germline ends. Germline CDR1 is MNHNS and CDR2 is SASEGT. The data were taken from a study of regulatory T cells in long-lasting Graves disease. Study-level findings and limits: Study of thyroid tissue was not done, with only peripheral blood studied.

Combining iRepertoire HTBI primers with Arm-PCR of CDR3 regions, the authors built TCR beta libraries. As handled by the study authors: Identification yielded 60 or so TRBV and 13 to 15 TRBJ segments across samples. TCRdb redid the calling of the multiplex PCR reads with MiXCR, one entry per CDR3 protein. The V and J calls shown here were made by TCRdb, not taken from the authors' results. The sample lists 520,000 or so distinct CDR3 sequences; about 11% were seen once. Time point in this sample: newly diagnosed GD, antithyroid drugs for less than 3 months. RNA isolated from PBMCs was used to make the TCR library. These data were also filed under a second study, of T cells in Graves' hyperthyroidism and ophthalmopathy.

The sequence came from a young woman with Graves disease. The specimen was peripheral blood mononuclear cells (PBMCs), collected at new diagnosis, from a patient treated with antithyroid drugs. The rearrangement joins TRBV6-1 to TRBJ1-2; D remains ambiguous. For the CDR3, the DNA is TGTGCCAGCAGTGTATCCGGATATGGCTACACCTTC. As protein: CASSVSGYGYTF.